This T cell receptor beta chain was observed in a study of OX40 agonist ivuxolimab in advanced cancers. Study in general: The patients received agonistic anti-OX40 (CD134) antibody ivuxolimab. Patients receiving dose escalation had hepatocellular carcinoma, melanoma, renal cell or head and neck cancer.

The CDR3 is made up of 14 amino acids. Trimming removed 5 bases at V and 0 bases at J, with 11 bases between. From germline, CDR1 is SGHTA and CDR2 FQGTGA. The assay was immunoSEQ multiplex PCR, and TCRdb's table has in-frame clones only and misses some. The sample yields about 32,000 clones, approximately 80% seen once. Sample: CD4+ or CD8+ T cells sorted from blood, taken in a trial of the OX40 agonist ivuxolimab. The clonotype originates from an adult with an advanced solid tumor such as melanoma, head and neck, liver or kidney cancer. The rearrangement joins TRBV7-3 to TRBJ2-7; D is ambiguous. CDR3 nucleotide sequence: TGTGCCAGCAGCGCGACCGTAGGCTCCTACGAGCAGTACTTC. This encodes CASSATVGSYEQYF.